This record looks at one T cell receptor (beta chain) sequence and its context. V shed 7 bases and J 4 bases; nucleotides not matched to a gene: 10. The germline CDR1 and CDR2 sequences are MDHEN and SYDVKM. This CDR3 is 15 amino acids long. The record originates from a study of shared clonotypes between healthy human individuals. Data came from immunoSEQ multiplex PCR; TCRdb stores just in-frame clones and leaves some out. The profile shows over 2 million clones, about nine tenths of them singletons. The clonotype was recovered from a man in his late teens or twenties in good health. Some clones in this sample may be carry-over from other donors' samples. This chain links TRBV28 with TRBJ1-3; TRBD1 agrees at 7 bases. Sequenced input: naive CD4+ T cells from PBMCs. Subset reported: CD45RA+ positively selected. As DNA, the CDR3 is TGTGCCAGCAATGAAGGACAGGCAGTAGGAAACACCATATATTTT. It translates to CASNEGQAVGNTIYF.